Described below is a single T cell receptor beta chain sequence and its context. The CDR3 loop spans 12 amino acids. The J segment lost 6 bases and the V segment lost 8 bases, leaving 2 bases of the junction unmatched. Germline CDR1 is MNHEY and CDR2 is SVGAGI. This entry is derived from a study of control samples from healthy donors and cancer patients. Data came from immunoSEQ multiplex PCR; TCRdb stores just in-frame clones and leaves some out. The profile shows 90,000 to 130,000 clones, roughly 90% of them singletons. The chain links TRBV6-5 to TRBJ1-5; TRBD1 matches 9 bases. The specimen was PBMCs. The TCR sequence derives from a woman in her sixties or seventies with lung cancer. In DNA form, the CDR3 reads TGTGCCAGCGGACAGGGGACTCAGCCCCAGCATTTT. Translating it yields CASGQGTQPQHF.